These T cell receptor beta chains were read from a single sample in a study of cytomegalovirus exposure and HLA in healthy donors. Some clones are missing from TCRdb's copy, which holds only in-frame ones; the method was immunoSEQ multiplex PCR. The sample includes 140,000 to 150,000 clones, 65% to 85% seen only once; the top ten take about 6.7%. Material: PBMCs. Every receptor here comes from a woman in her thirties or forties in good health and CMV-seropositive. Each CDR3 is given with its conserved first and last residue. A D gene is named only where the DNA matches it firmly. Clone size is not always given. Where it is, it says once, few, many or a class for expanded clones.

NA	TRBV30	TRBJ1-3	TRBD1	TGTGCCTGGAGCGAGGGGACAGGGAGAAACACCATATATTTT	CAWSEGTGRNTIYF
NA	TRBV5-5	TRBJ1-1	TRBD1	TGTGCCAGCAGCGTCCTGGGACAGTGGATGGGAGGACTGGGAGCTTTCTTT	CASSVLGQWMGGLGAFF
NA	TRBV4-1	TRBJ1-1	TRBD1	TGCGCCAGCAGCCAACCCACAGGGGGGGACACTGAAGCTTTCTTT	CASSQPTGGDTEAFF
NA	TRBV19	TRBJ1-6	TRBD1	TGTGCCAGTAGTACCCTGGGACAGTTCTCCTATAATTCACCCCTCCACTTT	CASSTLGQFSYNSPLHF
few	TRBV6-6	TRBJ1-5	NA	TGTGCCAGCAGTTACTCCCAGGTCGTGGAGCCCCAGCATTTT	CASSYSQVVEPQHF
NA	TRBV5-1	TRBJ1-2	NA	TGCGCCAGCAGCTTGGTCTCCCGGGGGGAGTATGGCTACACCTTC	CASSLVSRGEYGYTF
NA	TRBV6-5	TRBJ2-5	TRBD2	TGTGCCAGCAGTGGGGGACTAGCGGGGGAGACCCAGTACTTC	CASSGGLAGETQYF
NA	TRBV7-7	TRBJ2-5	TRBD1	TGTGCCAGCAGCCCGGACAGGGTCCAAGAGACCCAGTACTTC	CASSPDRVQETQYF
NA	TRBV21-1	TRBJ2-3	NA	TGTGCCAGCAGCCAGGGACTAGCGGGGGGGCGGGGCACAGATACGCAGTATTTT	CASSQGLAGGRGTDTQYF
NA	TRBV19	TRBJ1-5	NA	TGTGCCAGTAGTATTATCTTGGAGATTAATCAGCCCCAGCATTTT	CASSIILEINQPQHF
NA	TRBV6-1	TRBJ1-5	NA	TGTGCCAGCAGCCAGGGATATAGCAATCAGCCCCAGCATTTT	CASSQGYSNQPQHF
NA	TRBV7-6	TRBJ2-7	NA	TGTGCCAGCAGCTTGGGGGGGGCCGAGCAGTACTTC	CASSLGGAEQYF
NA	TRBV6-6	TRBJ2-7	NA	TGTGCCAGCAGTCCCCCCGGCGGTGCCTACGAGCAGTACTTC	CASSPPGGAYEQYF
NA	TRBV10-3	TRBJ2-7	NA	TGTGCCATCCGGGACACCGCCTCTATCGAGCAGTACTTC	CAIRDTASIEQYF
NA	TRBV19	TRBJ1-4	NA	TGTGCCAGTAGTTCCCCTCTGACTACTAATGAAAAACTGTTTTTT	CASSSPLTTNEKLFF
few	TRBV2	TRBJ1-4	NA	TGTGCCAGCAGTGAAGACAGGGCAGGAGAAAAACTGTTTTTT	CASSEDRAGEKLFF
NA	TRBV19	TRBJ1-1	NA	TGTGCCAGTAGTATCGACAGCATGAACACTGAAGCTTTCTTT	CASSIDSMNTEAFF
NA	TRBV9	TRBJ2-5	NA	TGTGCCAGCAGCGTATTCGGGGGTTTAGAGACCCAGTACTTC	CASSVFGGLETQYF
few	TRBV6-1	TRBJ2-3	NA	TGTGCCAGCAGTGCTCAACAGGGTGGGACAGATACGCAGTATTTT	CASSAQQGGTDTQYF
once	TRBV10-3	TRBJ2-7	TRBD2	TGTGCCATCGGCCGGGGGGTGACCTACGAGCAGTACTTC	CAIGRGVTYEQYF
NA	TRBV19	TRBJ1-5	TRBD1	TGTGCCAGTAGTGCCAAGGACAGGGCGAGCAATCAGCCCCAGCATTTT	CASSAKDRASNQPQHF
NA	TRBV30	TRBJ2-1	TRBD2	TGTGCCTGGAGCGGTAGCGGGGGCCTTTACAATGAGCAGTTCTTC	CAWSGSGGLYNEQFF
NA	TRBV5-1	TRBJ2-3	TRBD2	TGCGCCAGCAGCCTTGGACTAGCGGGGGGGCCTGCAGATACGCAGTATTTT	CASSLGLAGGPADTQYF
few	TRBV29-1	TRBJ2-1	NA	TGCAGCGTTGAAGTGAGAGGTACCCACTACAATGAGCAGTTCTTC	CSVEVRGTHYNEQFF
once	TRBV18	TRBJ1-1	NA	TGTGCCAGCTCACCACCAGCAGGCCTGAACACTGAAGCTTTCTTT	CASSPPAGLNTEAFF
NA	TRBV28	TRBJ1-2	TRBD1	TGTGCCAGCAGTTTAGCAGGGGGTAACTATGGCTACACCTTC	CASSLAGGNYGYTF
NA	TRBV7-9	TRBJ2-7	NA	TGTTCCAGCAGCTTAGGGGCGTACGAGCAGTACTTC	CSSSLGAYEQYF
NA	TRBV7-9	TRBJ1-2	TRBD1	TGTGCCAGCAGCCGAGGGACAGGCCTCCTCTATGGCTACACCTTC	CASSRGTGLLYGYTF
NA	TRBV25-1	TRBJ2-2	NA	TGTGCCAGCAGTGATATTGTCGGGGAGCTGTTTTTT	CASSDIVGELFF
few	TRBV7-3	TRBJ2-7	TRBD2	TGTGCCAGCAGCCCCGGAAGCGGGGATTACCACGAGCAGTACTTC	CASSPGSGDYHEQYF
once	TRBV2	TRBJ2-7	NA	TGTGCCAGCAGATCTGAACAGGGAACCTACGAGCAGTACTTC	CASRSEQGTYEQYF